This T cell receptor (beta chain) was captured in a study of shared clonotypes between healthy human individuals. On the study more broadly: Donors had three CD4 naive, three CD4 memory, two CD8 naive and one CD8 memory plate apiece.

Comments on this clone: Its target is not known.

V lost 6 bases and J lost 5; bases outside the gene matches: 13. CDR1 MDHEN and CDR2 SYDVKM come from the germline V gene. The CDR3 runs 15 residues. Profiled with immunoSEQ multiplex PCR; TCRdb holds only in-frame clones, not every one. This table has 550,000 to 850,000 clones, roughly two thirds appearing once. Study-level results: Compared with clonotypes that all four donors shared, non-shared clonotypes had lower generation probabilities. The naive CD4 repertoires of a few donors were compared, and approximately 5.3% of clonotypes were shared. The small donor group covered limited genetic and exposure diversity.

Sequenced input: memory CD4+ T cells sorted from blood. Subset given: CD45RA-negative fraction. The clonotype comes from a woman aged 25 to 39 in good health. The chain links TRBV28 to TRBJ2-7; 7 positions match TRBD1. CDR3 amino acids: CASSRQGSLQDEQYF. The CDR3, as DNA: TGTGCCAGCAGCCGACAGGGTTCCCTTCAGGACGAGCAGTACTTC.